The rows below give T cell receptor beta chains drawn from one sample of a study of T-cell reconstitution after alpha-beta-depleted transplantation in children. TCRdb independently ran MiXCR on the PCR reads; one entry per CDR3 protein. The table has about 400,000 distinct CDR3 sequences, approximately 20% seen once; the top ten hold 3% to 4.5%. The specimen comprised PBMCs from the stem cell graft donor, sampled from the stem cell graft. These receptors were taken from a human donor who donated a stem cell graft to a child with acute myeloid leukemia. Both conserved end residues are part of each CDR3. D genes are given only for firm matches. A row's size may be missing; if present it is once, few, many or a size class.

D,size,J,V,CDR3,DNA
TRBD2,.,TRBJ2-1,TRBV25-1,CASSESRLAANNEQFF,TGTGCCAGCAGTGAATCTAGGCTAGCGGCAAACAATGAGCAGTTCTTC
.,many,TRBJ2-5,TRBV20-1,CSASGTYQETQYF,TGCAGTGCTAGCGGAACCTACCAAGAGACCCAGTACTTC
.,many,TRBJ2-7,TRBV29-1,CSVVNRGGGEQYF,TGCAGCGTTGTGAACAGGGGAGGTGGCGAGCAGTACTTC
.,.,TRBJ2-3,TRBV24-1,CATEELNTDTQYF,TGTGCCACGGAAGAACTAAACACAGATACGCAGTATTTT
TRBD2,many,TRBJ2-1,TRBV20-1,CSAPAGGRQFF,TGCAGTGCCCCCGCGGGAGGGAGGCAGTTCTTC
.,.,TRBJ2-3,TRBV5-4,CASSLGASSTDTQYF,TGTGCCAGCAGCTTGGGAGCTTCTAGCACAGATACGCAGTATTTT
.,many,TRBJ1-5,TRBV12-3/TRBV12-4,CASSFMGGNQPQHF,TGTGCCAGCAGTTTCATGGGAGGCAATCAGCCCCAGCATTTT
TRBD2,many,TRBJ2-7,TRBV29-1,CSVIWREKYEQYF,TGCAGCGTTATCTGGCGGGAGAAGTACGAGCAGTACTTC
.,once,TRBJ1-1,TRBV4-1,CASSQPLGAAEAFF,TGCGCCAGCAGCCAACCCCTCGGGGCAGCTGAAGCTTTCTTT
.,many,TRBJ2-7,TRBV18,CASSPGPTYEQYF,TGTGCCAGCAGCCCAGGTCCGACCTACGAGCAGTACTTC
TRBD1,few,TRBJ1-2,TRBV20-1,CSASDRGVLYGYTF,TGCAGTGCTTCGGACAGGGGAGTACTTTATGGCTACACCTTC
.,.,TRBJ2-1,TRBV15,CATSRDLGPSNNEQFF,TGTGCCACCAGCAGAGATCTGGGACCCTCCAACAATGAGCAGTTCTTC
TRBD2,few,TRBJ2-7,TRBV12-3/TRBV12-4,CASSGTSGSRLYEQYF,TGTGCCAGCAGCGGGACTAGCGGGAGCCGACTCTACGAGCAGTACTTC
TRBD1,.,TRBJ2-2,TRBV7-9,CASNAGTGGLTGELFF,TGTGCCAGCAACGCCGGGACAGGGGGCCTCACCGGGGAGCTGTTTTTT
.,.,TRBJ2-7,TRBV28,CASSPFTYEQYF,TGTGCCAGCAGTCCCTTTACCTACGAGCAGTACTTC
.,few,TRBJ1-1,TRBV7-2,CASSLYRANTEAFF,TGTGCCAGCAGCTTGTATCGGGCGAACACTGAAGCTTTCTTT
TRBD1,few,TRBJ2-2,TRBV10-1,CASPPGQGNTGELFF,TGCGCCAGCCCTCCGGGACAGGGTAACACCGGGGAGCTGTTTTTT
TRBD1,few,TRBJ2-1,TRBV29-1,CSVRDRGYNEQFF,TGCAGCGTCCGGGACAGGGGCTACAATGAGCAGTTCTTC
TRBD1,many,TRBJ2-3,TRBV5-1,CASTRQGSSDTQYF,TGCGCCAGCACTCGACAGGGATCATCAGATACGCAGTATTTT
TRBD2,many,TRBJ2-1,TRBV20-1,CSARTSGPYNEQFF,TGCAGTGCTAGGACTAGCGGGCCCTACAATGAGCAGTTCTTC
.,.,TRBJ2-7,TRBV4-1,CASSVLVSSYEQYF,TGCGCCAGCAGCGTCCTTGTTAGCTCCTACGAGCAGTACTTC
.,few,TRBJ2-3,TRBV12-3/TRBV12-4,CAAGGSSTDTQYF,TGTGCCGCTGGCGGCTCTAGCACAGATACGCAGTATTTT
.,.,TRBJ2-7,TRBV12-3/TRBV12-4,CASSPIGFHEQYF,TGTGCCAGCAGTCCCATCGGGTTCCACGAGCAGTACTTC
TRBD1,.,TRBJ1-2,TRBV9,CASSARGQTNYGYTF,TGTGCCAGCAGCGCCCGGGGACAGACCAACTATGGCTACACCTTC
TRBD1,many,TRBJ1-5,TRBV12-3/TRBV12-4,CASSRDRDQPQHF,TGTGCCAGCAGTAGGGACAGGGACCAGCCCCAGCATTTT
.,.,TRBJ2-1,TRBV7-9,CASSLYRDWEQFF,TGTGCCAGCAGCCTATATCGGGACTGGGAGCAGTTCTTC
.,few,TRBJ2-1,TRBV2,CASGRQLEGEQFF,TGTGCCAGCGGACGACAACTTGAGGGGGAGCAGTTCTTC
.,few,TRBJ2-3,TRBV12-3/TRBV12-4,CASTAAARTDTQYF,TGTGCCAGCACCGCGGCGGCGAGAACAGATACGCAGTATTTT
TRBD2,few,TRBJ2-5,TRBV9,CASSVGLAGRQETQYF,TGTGCCAGCAGCGTAGGACTAGCGGGAAGGCAAGAGACCCAGTACTTC
TRBD1,.,TRBJ2-1,TRBV3-1,CASSPWTGGDEQFF,TGTGCCAGCAGCCCCTGGACAGGGGGCGATGAGCAGTTCTTC
.,.,TRBJ1-6,TRBV12-3/TRBV12-4,CASSLLGGGRSPLHF,TGTGCCAGCAGTTTATTGGGGGGAGGTCGTTCACCCCTCCACTTT
.,.,TRBJ2-5,TRBV6-5,CASSYSGQKETQYF,TGTGCCAGCAGTTACTCAGGCCAGAAAGAGACCCAGTACTTC
TRBD2,.,TRBJ2-1,TRBV20-1,CSARGLAGGNNEQFF,TGCAGTGCAAGGGGACTAGCGGGAGGGAACAATGAGCAGTTCTTC
.,many,TRBJ1-1,TRBV29-1,CSVEEGAMAAFF,TGCAGCGTTGAAGAGGGGGCAATGGCAGCTTTCTTT
TRBD1,.,TRBJ2-5,TRBV5-6,CASSGTGTGQETQYF,TGTGCCAGCAGTGGTACCGGGACAGGACAAGAGACCCAGTACTTC
.,few,TRBJ2-1,TRBV7-9,CASSLTRGPYNEQFF,TGTGCCAGCAGCTTAACCAGGGGACCCTACAATGAGCAGTTCTTC
.,.,TRBJ2-7,TRBV12-3/TRBV12-4,CASSPKVAAGAYEQYF,TGTGCCAGCAGTCCAAAGGTGGCGGCAGGGGCCTACGAGCAGTACTTC